What follows are 30 T cell receptor beta chains derived from one specimen sequenced in a study of regulatory T cells in long-lasting Graves disease. Time point given: persistent/refractory GD, antithyroid drugs over 5 years with positive TRAb. RNA isolated from PBMCs was used to make the TCR library. Combining iRepertoire HTBI primers with Arm-PCR of CDR3 regions, the authors built TCR beta libraries. TCRdb ran MiXCR on the multiplex PCR reads and lists one entry per CDR3 protein. The sample includes roughly 450,000 distinct CDR3 sequences, around a quarter of them seen just once. This sample comprised peripheral blood mononuclear cells (PBMCs), obtained when the disease was refractory, from a patient treated with antithyroid drugs. The origin of the receptors is a female donor with Graves disease.

The chain recombines TRBV5-4 with TRBJ2-2; TRBD1 agrees at 11 bases. This CDR3 has 15 amino acids. V dropped 5 bases and J dropped 3; count of bases not matched to a gene: 3. Germline V gene data show CDR1 as SGHNT and CDR2 as YYREEE (reference sequence). The CDR3 here is CASRPGQGDTGELFF. CDR3 nucleotides: TGTGCCAGCAGACCGGGACAGGGGGACACCGGGGAGCTGTTTTTT.

The rearrangement links TRBV20-1 to TRBJ2-7; D gene ambiguous. This CDR3 is built from 15 residues. From germline, CDR1 is DFQATT and CDR2 SNEGSKA (reference sequence). V was shortened by 0 bases and J by 3 bases, with 15 bases between the two germline ends. Here the CDR3 DNA reads TGCAGTGCTAGAGACTTGACTGGCAGCCACTACGAGCAGTACTTC. Its protein is CSARDLTGSHYEQYF.

The chain couples TRBV11-2 to TRBJ2-2; 8 bases line up with TRBD1. With V trimmed by 8 bases and J by 1 base, 15 bases remained unmatched. Per germline, CDR1 SGHAT and CDR2 FQNNGV. This CDR3 has 18 amino acids. The CDR3 spells CASLTHKPGTGNTGELFF. CDR3 sequence (DNA): TGTGCCAGCCTTACACATAAGCCCGGGACAGGGAACACCGGGGAGCTGTTTTTT.

Notes on this clonotype: Given a much more abundant clone one base away, this may be a read error. Likely a read error: the CDR3 ends without its conserved phenylalanine or tryptophan. The chain couples TRBV27 to TRBJ2-5, with TRBD2 matching 11 bases. CDR1 is MNHEY and CDR2 is SMNVEV in the germline V gene (reference sequence). The CDR3 is made up of 16 amino acids. V lost 3 bases to trimming and J lost 5 bases; unmatched junction nucleotides: 8. DNA of the CDR3: TGTGCCAGCAGTTTTGGGCTAGCGGGAGGCGTGGAGACCCAGTACTCC. This translates into CASSFGLAGGVETQYS.

This clonotype was recorded many times. The chain combines TRBV28 with TRBJ1-2, with D perhaps TRBD1 (5 bases). The CDR3 extends over 17 amino acids. V was shortened by 3 bases and J by 6 bases, with 23 bases between the two germline ends. CDR1 and CDR2 (germline): MDHEN, SYDVKM. CDR3 loop: CASSLTDAVIRVDGYTF. The CDR3 DNA follows: TGTGCCAGCAGTTTGACCGATGCGGTTATCAGGGTGGATGGCTACACCTTC.

This clonotype was detected many times. The rearrangement uses TRBV12-3 or TRBV12-4 and TRBJ1-2; D is perhaps TRBD1 (5 bases). This CDR3 spans 15 amino acids. The V and J ends lost 3 bases and 5 bases respectively, with 16 bases between them. CDR3 coding DNA: TGTGCCAGCAGTTTTTCAGGGAGGCCCTCATATGGCTACACCTTC. It is translated as CASSFSGRPSYGYTF.

V usage is TRBV7-9 and J usage is TRBJ2-5, with a tentative D call TRBD2 (5 bases). The V end lost 3 bases, the J end lost 2 bases, and 13 bases lay between the germline ends. The germline V gene has CDR1 SEHNR and CDR2 FQNEAQ (reference sequence). CDR3 length equals 15 residues. The CDR3 nucleotides are TGTGCCAGCAGCTTGGTGGGGAGAGGGCAAGAGACCCAGTACTTC. This codes for CASSLVGRGQETQYF.

This clonotype was counted a few times. This chain links TRBV7-9 with TRBJ2-7, with 10 bases fitting TRBD1. V lost 5 bases and J lost 5; bases outside the gene matches: 9. CDR1 and CDR2 from the germline V gene are SEHNR and FQNEAQ (reference sequence). This CDR3 has 15 residues. The CDR3 here is CASSPWTGGKDEQYF. CDR3 nucleotide sequence: TGTGCCAGCAGCCCATGGACAGGGGGGAAGGACGAGCAGTACTTC.

The V gene is TRBV3-1, the J gene TRBJ2-7; D possibly corresponds to TRBD1 (6 bases). The germline V gene encodes CDR1 LGHDT and CDR2 YNNKEL (reference sequence). The CDR3 runs 14 residues. The V gene lost 7 bases and the J gene lost 0 bases, with 13 bases spanning the gap. The CDR3 is CASTPRGTSYEQYF. In DNA form, the CDR3 reads TGTGCCAGCACCCCAAGGGGGACCTCCTACGAGCAGTACTTC.

This chain connects TRBV29-1 to TRBJ2-7, with TRBD2 matching 7 bases. The ends lost 3 bases at V and 7 bases at J; junction bases unmatched: 9. CDR1 and CDR2 from the germline V gene are SQVTM and ANQGSEA. This CDR3 comprises 13 residues. CDR3 sequence: CSVEPAGYGEQYF. CDR3 DNA: TGCAGCGTTGAGCCAGCGGGATATGGGGAGCAGTACTTC.

This clonotype was recorded many times. The chain has TRBV28 and TRBJ1-4, with D unresolved. CDR1 is MDHEN, CDR2 SYDVKM, per germline. V was trimmed by 6 bases and J by 8 bases, leaving 7 bases between them. The CDR3 sequence is 11 residues long. The CDR3 loop reads CASSSGEKLFF. The DNA for the CDR3 is TGTGCCAGCAGCTCCGGAGAAAAACTGTTTTTT.

This clonotype was found many times. The J gene is TRBJ1-1, the V gene TRBV19, with no clear D. The CDR3 sequence is 14 residues long. V was clipped by 6 bases and J by 0 bases, with 11 bases between them. Looked up from germline, CDR1 is LNHDA and CDR2 is SQIVND (reference sequence). The CDR3 region has the DNA TGTGCCAGTAGAAGGCAGGTCATGAACACTGAAGCTTTCTTT. Translated, it gives CASRRQVMNTEAFF.

V and J are TRBV5-1 and TRBJ2-3; 8 bases fit TRBD2. J was trimmed by 3 bases and V by 6 bases; bases with no gene match: 3. This CDR3 is built from 13 residues. The germline CDR1 and CDR2 sequences are SGHRS and YFSETQ. CDR3 nucleotide sequence: TGCGCCAGCACCGAGCGGGAGACAGATACGCAGTATTTT. This encodes CASTERETDTQYF.

With regard to this clonotype: At one end the junction does not follow the germline gene, possibly because of a read error. This chain links TRBV7-2 with TRBJ2-7, with TRBD2 matching over 10 bases. The CDR3 has 15 residues. The V gene's germline CDR1 is SGHTA and CDR2 FQGNSA. The CDR3 bases are TGCGCCAGCAGCCAAGAGGGACTAGCGTCCTACGAGCAGTACTTC. Its protein product is CASSQEGLASYEQYF.

This clonotype was detected many times. The chain uses TRBV2 and TRBJ1-1; D perhaps matches TRBD1 (6 bases). The V and J ends lost 2 bases and 2 bases respectively, with 9 bases between them. The CDR3 has 14 residues. Germline V lookup: CDR1 SNHLY, CDR2 FYNNEI. In nucleotides, the CDR3 is TGTGCCAGCAGTGAAACCGGGGGCAACACTGAAGCTTTCTTT. Protein: CASSETGGNTEAFF. The variable domain in full, completed from reference TRBV2 and TRBJ1-1, reads EPEVTQTPSHQVTQMGQEVILRCVPISNHLYFYWYRQILGQKVEFLVSFYNNEISEKSEIFDDQFSVERPDGSNFTLKIRSTKLEDSAMYFCASSETGGNTEAFFGQGTRLTVV.

This chain links TRBV14 with TRBJ2-4, with 10 bases that match TRBD1. The CDR3 is 17 residues long. CDR1 and CDR2 from the germline V gene are SGHDN and FVKESK. V shed 4 bases and J 0 bases; nucleotides not matched to a gene: 6. The CDR3 reads CASSRGQGDIAKNIQYF. The CDR3, as DNA: TGTGCCAGCAGCCGCGGACAGGGGGATATAGCCAAAAACATTCAGTACTTC.

Ten or more counts support this clonotype. The chain uses TRBV28 and TRBJ1-4, with 8 bases that match TRBD1. The CDR3 contains 15 residues. Germline values: CDR1 MDHEN, CDR2 SYDVKM. V trimming: 6 bases; J trimming: 8 bases; junction bases outside the gene matches: 11. The CDR3: CASSVIGQGNEKLFF. The CDR3 region has the DNA TGTGCCAGCAGCGTTATAGGACAGGGAAACGAAAAACTGTTTTTT.

The chain is built from TRBV4-1 and TRBJ1-2; tentative D call: TRBD1 (6 bases). The germline V gene has CDR1 MGHRA and CDR2 YSYEKL. This CDR3 is built from 16 residues. Trimming removed 1 base from V and 2 bases from J, with 14 bases in between. The CDR3 region is CASSQGGGRANYGYTF. The DNA of the CDR3 is TGCGCCAGCAGCCAAGGTGGGGGCAGGGCAAACTATGGCTACACCTTC.

This clonotype was observed many times. The chain carries TRBV15 and TRBJ2-6; D ambiguous. Trimming cost V 0 bases and J 4 bases, with 4 bases left between them. The CDR3 length is 14 residues. Germline CDR1 and CDR2: LNHNV and YYDKDF (reference sequence). CDR3 region: CATSREDGANVLTF. The CDR3 bases are TGTGCCACCAGCAGAGAAGACGGGGCCAACGTCCTGACTTTC.

This clonotype was detected ten times or more. The chain employs TRBV2 and TRBJ1-3, with a possible D match to TRBD1 (5 bases). CDR1 and CDR2 from the germline V gene are SNHLY and FYNNEI. This CDR3 is 15 amino acids long. Trimming took off 4 bases at V and 0 bases at J, with 10 bases between the two ends. CDR3: CASSAGTDSGNTIYF. The CDR3 coding sequence is TGTGCCAGCAGTGCCGGGACGGACTCTGGAAACACCATATATTTT.

The chain has TRBV20-1 and TRBJ2-5, with D tentatively TRBD2 (6 bases). The CDR3 extends over 11 amino acids. Germline loops: CDR1 DFQATT, CDR2 SNEGSKA (reference sequence). V was clipped by 6 bases and J by 12 bases, with 17 bases between them. In nucleotides, the CDR3 is TGCAGTGCCAGGCGGGATGGCCAAGAGTACTTC. Translated: CSARRDGQEYF.

This clonotype was seen just once. V and J are TRBV28 and TRBJ2-7, with 12 nucleotides matching TRBD2. The J call may be incorrect, as the DNA end agrees better with TRBJ2-5. CDR1 is MDHEN and CDR2 is SYDVKM in the germline V gene. The CDR3 consists of 16 residues. The CDR3 nucleotides read TGTGCCAGCAGTTTCCTCAGACTAGCGGGAGAAGAGACCCAGTACTTC. Amino acids: CASSFLRLAGEETQYF.

The chain recombines TRBV29-1 with TRBJ1-2; D remains ambiguous. Germline lookup yields CDR1 SQVTM and CDR2 ANQGSEA. This CDR3 spans 15 amino acids. The V end was cut by 4 bases, the J end by 3 bases, with 18 bases between. DNA for the CDR3: TGCAGCGTTGGAGTAAAAGGGAAGTCGTACTATGGCTACACCTTC. This encodes CSVGVKGKSYYGYTF.

At least ten counts were recorded for this clonotype. The rearrangement joins TRBV28 to TRBJ1-3; D is undetermined. Deletions cut 7 bases from V and 4 bases from J, with 14 bases between. Germline V gene data show CDR1 as MDHEN and CDR2 as SYDVKM. This CDR3 has 14 amino acids. This chain's CDR3 is CASTSAGAGNTIYF. The CDR3 DNA reads as TGTGCCAGCACCTCAGCTGGAGCGGGAAACACCATATATTTT.

A few counts support this clonotype. The gene calls are TRBV29-1 and TRBJ2-7; the match to TRBD2 covers 7 bases. Germline V gives CDR1 SQVTM, CDR2 ANQGSEA. The length of the CDR3 is 13 residues. Trimming at V came to 0 bases and at J to 5 bases, leaving 4 bases not matched to a gene. CDR3 sequence: CSVEDGLVDEQYF. The CDR3 region has the DNA TGCAGCGTTGAAGATGGACTAGTTGACGAGCAGTACTTC.

This clonotype came up many times. This chain links TRBV6-1 with TRBJ2-2, with TRBD2 identical over 13 bases. Germline V gene sequence: CDR1 MNHNS, CDR2 SASEGT. The CDR3 runs 16 residues. V lost 7 bases and J lost 8; bases outside the gene matches: 10. DNA for the CDR3: TGTGCCAGCAAGGGACTAGCGGGAAGGGCACCGGGGGAGCTGTTTTTT. This translates into CASKGLAGRAPGELFF.

This clonotype showed up many times. This chain joins TRBV15 and TRBJ1-2; 9 bases fit TRBD1. V shed 1 base and J 4 bases; nucleotides not matched to a gene: 13. The CDR3 has 18 amino acids. Germline assignment: CDR1 LNHNV and CDR2 YYDKDF (reference sequence). The CDR3 sequence: CATSRVGGIRQGGYGYTF. The CDR3 DNA reads TGTGCCACCAGCAGAGTGGGAGGAATACGACAGGGGGGCTATGGCTACACCTTC.

This clonotype was seen more than once but under ten times. V usage is TRBV6-5 and J usage is TRBJ2-5; D call uncertain. Germline CDR1 is MNHEY and CDR2 is SVGAGI. This CDR3 is 15 amino acids long. V lost 4 bases, J lost 2 bases, and 14 bases lay in between. The CDR3 nucleotides are TGTGCCAGCAGTTTTCAACCGGAAGTTCAAGAGACCCAGTACTTC. This codes for CASSFQPEVQETQYF.

The genes are TRBV30 and TRBJ2-1, with a tentative D call TRBD1 (6 bases). The V gene lost 7 bases and the J gene lost 9 bases, with 16 bases spanning the gap. The CDR3 consists of 12 residues. In germline, CDR1 is GTSNPN, CDR2 SVGIG (reference sequence). Written as DNA, the CDR3 is TGTGCCTACGAGGGACACTCCATTGAGCAGTTCTTC. Translated, it gives CAYEGHSIEQFF.

This clonotype was observed a handful of times. This rearrangement joins TRBV20-1 to TRBJ2-7, with a tentative D call TRBD1 (5 bases). The V end was cut by 5 bases, the J end by 0 bases, with 11 bases between. The V gene's germline CDR1 is DFQATT and CDR2 SNEGSKA (reference sequence). CDR3 size: 13 residues. The CDR3 DNA reads TGCAGTGCTTATGACAGCTACTCCTACGAGCAGTACTTC. Translating it yields CSAYDSYSYEQYF.